These 18 T cell receptor beta chains were all obtained from the same sample, sequenced in a study of shared clonotypes between healthy human individuals. Here immunoSEQ multiplex PCR was the method, and the copy in TCRdb shows in-frame clones only, minus some. The sample lists under 2,500,000 clones, almost 96% occurring once. The sample consisted of naive CD4+ T cells sorted from blood. This sample's subset: CD45RA+ positively selected. Receptors were obtained from a man between 18 and 29 years old in good health.

The rearrangement uses TRBV10-3 and TRBJ2-6, with TRBD2 identical over 10 bases. Losses at the gene ends were 5 bases for V and 1 base for J; bases not matched to a gene: 2. Germline CDR1 ENHRY, CDR2 SYGVKD. There are 16 residues in the CDR3. Here the CDR3 reads CAISTAGGSGANVLTF. The CDR3 DNA follows: TGTGCCATCAGTACAGCGGGAGGGTCTGGGGCCAACGTCCTGACTTTC.

The rearrangement uses TRBV19 and TRBJ2-3, with D uncertain. Germline V CDR1 and CDR2: LNHDA, SQIVND (reference sequence). The CDR3 is 14 amino acids. V lost 4 bases, J lost 0 bases, and 8 bases lay in between. The CDR3 is CASSTDQSTDTQYF. CDR3 DNA: TGTGCCAGTAGTACCGACCAAAGCACAGATACGCAGTATTTT. Variable domain in full (rest from reference TRBV19 and TRBJ2-3): DGGITQSPKYLFRKEGQNVTLSCEQNLNHDAMYWYRQDPGQGLRLIYYSQIVNDFQKGDIAEGYSVSREKKESFPLTVTSAQKNPTAFYLCASSTDQSTDTQYFGPGTRLTVL.

The V and J genes are TRBV18 and TRBJ1-2, with 9 nucleotides matching TRBD1. J gave up 2 bases and V 3 bases, and 7 bases lay outside the gene matches. The length of the CDR3 is 16 residues. The germline CDR1 and CDR2 sequences are KGHSH and LQKENI. CDR3 amino acids: CASSPYGQGTNYGYTF. CDR3 sequence (DNA): TGTGCCAGCTCACCCTACGGACAGGGGACCAACTATGGCTACACCTTC. Together with reference TRBV18 and TRBJ1-2, the CDR3 gives the full variable domain: NAGVMQNPRHLVRRRGQEARLRCSPMKGHSHVYWYRQLPEEGLKFMVYLQKENIIDESGMPKERFSAEFPKEGPSILRIQQVVRGDSAAYFCASSPYGQGTNYGYTFGSGTRLTVV.

Only one count was recorded for this clone. The CDR3 region is CASSLRRGGLETQYF. For the CDR3, the DNA is TGTGCCAGCAGCTTACGGCGGGGGGGCTTGGAGACCCAGTACTTC. This chain connects TRBV7-2 to TRBJ2-5, with TRBD2 identical over 9 bases. V was clipped by 2 bases and J by 5 bases; unmatched bases: 6. This CDR3 is 15 amino acids long. From germline, CDR1 is SGHTA and CDR2 FQGNSA.

The chain is built from TRBV2 and TRBJ1-6; D perhaps matches TRBD1 (6 bases). This CDR3 is 12 amino acids long. Germline V gene data show CDR1 as SNHLY and CDR2 as FYNNEI. V was pared by 7 bases and J by 10 bases, with 11 bases between. CDR3 bases: TGTGCCAGCAAAACAGGGAGGTCACCCCTCCACTTT. Residues: CASKTGRSPLHF.

The chain has TRBV7-2 and TRBJ2-5, with 9 bases fitting TRBD1. Germline V gives CDR1 SGHTA, CDR2 FQGNSA. The length of the CDR3 is 16 residues. The ends lost 3 bases at V and 4 bases at J; junction bases unmatched: 9. CDR3 residues: CASSFIGQGSGETQYF. CDR3 coding DNA: TGTGCCAGCAGCTTCATAGGACAGGGGTCTGGAGAGACCCAGTACTTC.

This clone was seen only a few times. The J gene is TRBJ2-1, the V gene TRBV11-2; 8 bases map to TRBD1. Germline CDR1 and CDR2: SGHAT and FQNNGV. J gave up 0 bases and V 6 bases, and 4 bases lay outside the gene matches. The CDR3 loop spans 15 amino acids. The CDR3 region has the DNA TGTGCCAGCAGGAGGACAGGGAGCTCCTACAATGAGCAGTTCTTC. This translates into CASRRTGSSYNEQFF.

The CDR3 protein is CASSPIRGGPTYEQYF. Here the CDR3 DNA reads TGTGCCAGCTCACCCATCCGCGGGGGGCCGACCTACGAGCAGTACTTC. V gene TRBV18 combines with J gene TRBJ2-7, with 8 bases aligning to TRBD2. Germline V gene lookup returns CDR1 KGHSH and CDR2 LQKENI. The CDR3 is 16 residues long. Unmatched junction bases numbered 9, after V lost 3 bases and J lost 2 bases.

V and J are TRBV4-3 and TRBJ2-7; no clear D gene. Trimming left V 0 bases short and J 4 bases short, with 10 bases between. Looked up from germline, CDR1 is LGHNA and CDR2 is YSLEER. The CDR3 length is 14 residues. The CDR3 is CASSQDLLGYEQYF. CDR3 nucleotide sequence: TGCGCCAGCAGCCAAGATCTACTGGGTTACGAGCAGTACTTC.

The chain carries TRBV25-1 and TRBJ2-1; D possibly matches TRBD1 or TRBD2 (5 bases each). In germline, CDR1 is MGHDK, CDR2 SYGVNS. Trimming removed 8 bases at V and 7 bases at J, with 15 bases between. This CDR3 is built from 13 residues. CDR3 DNA: TGTGCCAGCGGGGCTAGCACCTCTAATGAGCAGTTCTTC. This encodes CASGASTSNEQFF.

In its sample, this clone was seen once. This chain links TRBV28 with TRBJ2-6; 8 bases line up with TRBD1. After removal of 4 bases from V and 1 base from J, the junction contained 9 bases not matched to a gene. Germline CDR1 MDHEN, CDR2 SYDVKM. The CDR3 contains 18 residues. The DNA for the CDR3 is TGTGCCAGCAGTTCGGACAGGGCTAACCGTTCTGGGGCCAACGTCCTGACTTTC. This translates into CASSSDRANRSGANVLTF.

J is TRBJ2-2 and V is TRBV5-1, with TRBD2 matching over 10 bases. Per germline, CDR1 SGHRS and CDR2 YFSETQ. The CDR3 sequence is 15 residues long. The V gene end was trimmed by 4 bases and the J gene end by 6 bases; junction bases not matched to a gene: 6. The CDR3 region is CASSTLAGEAGELFF. The CDR3 DNA is TGCGCCAGCAGCACCCTAGCGGGAGAAGCCGGGGAGCTGTTTTTT.

The gene calls are TRBV5-6 and TRBJ2-7; D is unclear. Germline V gives CDR1 SGHDT, CDR2 YYEEEE. V was shortened by 0 bases and J by 5 bases, with 18 bases between the two germline ends. The CDR3 spans 16 residues. CDR3 in amino acids: CASSLAQARSKNEQYF. In DNA form, the CDR3 reads TGTGCCAGCAGCTTGGCGCAGGCACGAAGCAAGAACGAGCAGTACTTC.

V and J are TRBV10-2 and TRBJ2-3; no clear D gene. CDR1 and CDR2 (germline): WSHSY, SAAADI. The CDR3 contains 18 residues. The ends were cut back, 3 bases at V and 0 bases at J, with 19 bases in the middle. CDR3 loop: CASSEGMWPYLSTDTQYF. In DNA form, the CDR3 reads TGCGCCAGCAGTGAAGGAATGTGGCCCTATCTTAGCACAGATACGCAGTATTTT.

V gene TRBV6-1 combines with J gene TRBJ2-7; D unresolved. This CDR3 comprises 15 residues. Germline CDR1 is MNHNS and CDR2 is SASEGT. V lost 2 bases, J lost 0 bases, and 11 bases lay in between. CDR3: CASSEYVGYSYEQYF. For the CDR3, the DNA is TGTGCCAGCAGTGAATACGTGGGGTACTCCTACGAGCAGTACTTC.

The DNA for the CDR3 is TGTGCCAGTCGAATTGGGGATACGCAGTATTTT. This sequence encodes CASRIGDTQYF. The chain combines TRBV5-4 with TRBJ2-3, with D unclear. Germline-derived CDR1 and CDR2 are SGHNT and YYREEE (reference sequence). V shed 8 bases and J shed 6 bases, with 10 bases lying between them. The CDR3 extends over 11 amino acids.

This sequence joins TRBV28 and TRBJ1-2; D gene unclear. CDR1 is MDHEN, CDR2 SYDVKM, per germline. V lost 6 bases to trimming and J lost 3 bases, with 17 bases between them. The CDR3 is made up of 15 amino acids. CDR3 residues: CASSEPTKGDYGYTF. The CDR3 DNA is TGTGCCAGCAGCGAGCCCACCAAGGGAGACTATGGCTACACCTTC.

Here the CDR3 DNA reads TGCGCCAGCAGTACGGGGAATAGCAATCAGCCCCAGCATTTT. It translates to CASSTGNSNQPQHF. V gene TRBV5-1 combines with J gene TRBJ1-5; no clear D. V was clipped by 5 bases and J by 0 bases, with 9 bases between them. CDR3 length equals 14 residues. Germline-derived CDR1 and CDR2 are SGHRS and YFSETQ.